The 30 T cell receptor beta chains given below trace back to one sample, sequenced in a study of T cell changes during pregnancy in multiple sclerosis. Data came from immunoSEQ multiplex PCR; TCRdb stores just in-frame clones and leaves some out. The repertoire consists of about 69,000 clones, with approximately 91% occurring once and the leading ten covering more than 1.3%. Specimen: peripheral blood, collected in the third trimester of pregnancy. The receptor source for this set is a female donor with multiple sclerosis, enrolled in a pregnancy study.

The chain links TRBV11-2 to TRBJ2-2; unclear D gene. The germline V gene has CDR1 SGHAT and CDR2 FQNNGV. This CDR3 is 15 amino acids long. Trimming stripped 1 base from V and 1 base from J, with 7 bases between. The CDR3 sequence is CASSLVLWNTGELFF. CDR3 sequence (DNA): TGTGCCAGCAGCTTAGTACTATGGAACACCGGGGAGCTGTTTTTT.

This chain connects TRBV5-1 to TRBJ1-1, with TRBD1 as a possible D gene (6 bases). In germline, CDR1 is SGHRS, CDR2 YFSETQ. Trimming stripped 4 bases from V and 0 bases from J, with 13 bases between. The CDR3 runs to 15 residues. CDR3 protein: CASSPRQAMNTEAFF. The CDR3 DNA reads as TGCGCCAGCAGCCCTCGACAGGCCATGAACACTGAAGCTTTCTTT.

Concerning this clone: Sequence at one end of the junction differs from germline and may be a read error. V usage is TRBV5-4 and J usage is TRBJ2-3; 14 positions agree with TRBD2. The CDR3 length is 12 residues. CDR1 is SGHNT, CDR2 YYREEE, per germline (reference sequence). The CDR3 DNA sequence: TGTGCCAGCAGCCCGGGACTAGCGGGGGAACATTTT. Its protein is CASSPGLAGEHF.

Remarks on this clone: Different DNA sequences within this sample yield the same CDR3. The chain links TRBV5-1 to TRBJ2-5, with D unresolved. The CDR3 is made up of 11 amino acids. V lost 4 bases to trimming and J lost 2 bases, with 3 bases between them. Germline V lookup: CDR1 SGHRS, CDR2 YFSETQ. The CDR3 region is CASSEQETQYF. CDR3 nucleotide sequence: TGCGCCAGCAGCGAGCAAGAGACCCAGTACTTC.

The V gene is TRBV5-4, the J gene TRBJ2-5; D is possibly TRBD1 (6 bases). The length of the CDR3 is 14 residues. Deletions cut 0 bases from V and 5 bases from J, with 11 bases between. The germline CDR1 and CDR2 sequences are SGHNT and YYREEE (reference sequence). CDR3 amino acids: CASSLARGAETQYF. As DNA, the CDR3 is TGTGCCAGCAGCTTGGCCAGGGGCGCGGAGACCCAGTACTTC.

The chain links TRBV6-6 to TRBJ1-5, with 7 bases matching TRBD1. Per germline, CDR1 MNHNY and CDR2 SVGAGI (reference sequence). The CDR3 covers 14 residues. Trimming cost V 7 bases and J 7 bases; bases outside gene matches: 10. The CDR3 is CASNHHEGAQPQHF. The CDR3 region has the DNA TGTGCCAGCAATCATCACGAGGGGGCACAGCCCCAGCATTTT.

The V gene is TRBV19, the J gene TRBJ1-5; TRBD1 agrees at 7 bases. Trimming cost V 5 bases and J 5 bases; bases outside gene matches: 6. The CDR3 is 14 amino acids. The germline V gene encodes CDR1 LNHDA and CDR2 SQIVND (reference sequence). CDR3 bases: TGTGCCAGTAGTCTAAGACAGGGCTATCAGCCCCAGCATTTT. Its protein product is CASSLRQGYQPQHF.

This sequence joins TRBV11-2 and TRBJ1-1, with D perhaps matching TRBD1 (6 bases). The CDR3 runs 15 residues. Germline CDR1 reads SGHAT; CDR2 reads FQNNGV. V was pared by 5 bases and J by 1 base, with 14 bases between. In DNA form, the CDR3 reads TGTGCCAGCAGCCCAAGCAGGGGATCGAACACTGAAGCTTTCTTT. Translation: CASSPSRGSNTEAFF.

The chain employs TRBV5-5 and TRBJ1-3; 7 bases fit TRBD1. The germline V gene encodes CDR1 SGHKS and CDR2 YYEKEE (reference sequence). Losses at the gene ends were 4 bases for V and 3 bases for J; bases not matched to a gene: 10. CDR3 length equals 16 residues. CDR3 in amino acids: CASSGGPRGFGNTIYF. The DNA of the CDR3 is TGTGCCAGCAGCGGCGGTCCCAGGGGGTTTGGAAACACCATATATTTT. Together with reference TRBV5-5 and TRBJ1-3, the CDR3 gives the full variable domain: DAGVTQSPTHLIKTRGQQVTLRCSPISGHKSVSWYQQVLGQGPQFIFQYYEKEERGRGNFPDRFSARQFPNYSSELNVNALLLGDSALYLCASSGGPRGFGNTIYFGEGSWLTVV.

This clone showed up just once. This chain links TRBV19 with TRBJ1-5; D unclear. Germline CDR1 and CDR2: LNHDA and SQIVND (reference sequence). The CDR3 contains 14 residues. The ends were cut back, 9 bases at V and 7 bases at J, with 19 bases in the middle. The CDR3: CASLSRFGIQPQHF. As DNA, the CDR3 is TGTGCCAGCCTCAGTCGTTTCGGGATCCAGCCCCAGCATTTT. Full variable domain (missing parts from reference TRBV19 and TRBJ1-5): DGGITQSPKYLFRKEGQNVTLSCEQNLNHDAMYWYRQDPGQGLRLIYYSQIVNDFQKGDIAEGYSVSREKKESFPLTVTSAQKNPTAFYLCASLSRFGIQPQHFGDGTRLSIL.

This clone was observed once. The rearrangement uses TRBV11-2 and TRBJ1-1; TRBD1 might be the D (5 bases). The CDR3 runs to 16 residues. The germline V and J ends were trimmed by 1 base and 1 base, with 13 bases remaining between them. Germline V gene lookup returns CDR1 SGHAT and CDR2 FQNNGV. CDR3 sequence (DNA): TGTGCCAGCAGCTTAGGGCCAGGGTGGGCGAACACTGAAGCTTTCTTT. This gives the protein CASSLGPGWANTEAFF.

The rearrangement uses TRBV7-2 and TRBJ1-2; D ambiguous. V lost 4 bases, J lost 6 bases, and 12 bases lay in between. Germline V gene lookup returns CDR1 SGHTA and CDR2 FQGNSA. The CDR3 length is 13 residues. The CDR3 reads CASSSDRRHGYTF. The CDR3 DNA reads as TGTGCCAGCAGCTCCGATAGGCGGCATGGCTACACCTTC.

The gene calls are TRBV5-4 and TRBJ2-1; TRBD2 agrees at 16 bases. The CDR3 is made up of 17 amino acids. Germline loops: CDR1 SGHNT, CDR2 YYREEE (reference sequence). V lost 7 bases, J lost 8 bases, and 12 bases stayed unmatched. The CDR3 reads CASYPGLAGGPSHEQFF. For the CDR3, the DNA is TGTGCCAGCTATCCGGGACTAGCGGGGGGGCCCTCCCATGAGCAGTTCTTC.

V and J are TRBV11-2 and TRBJ1-2; TRBD1 matches at 7 bases. V dropped 5 bases and J dropped 4; count of bases not matched to a gene: 10. Per germline, CDR1 SGHAT and CDR2 FQNNGV. CDR3 size: 15 residues. DNA of the CDR3: TGTGCCAGCAGCCCAGGGGACAGACAACTCTATGGCTACACCTTC. Amino acid sequence: CASSPGDRQLYGYTF.

The chain uses TRBV5-1 and TRBJ1-1, with D unresolved. This CDR3 has 15 residues. The ends were cut back, 4 bases at V and 0 bases at J, with 13 bases in the middle. The germline V gene encodes CDR1 SGHRS and CDR2 YFSETQ. The CDR3, as DNA: TGCGCCAGCAGCCAGTCGCGGGAGCTGAACACTGAAGCTTTCTTT. Translating it yields CASSQSRELNTEAFF.

The V gene is TRBV4-3, the J gene TRBJ2-3; TRBD1 matches at 8 bases. The V segment lost 0 bases and the J segment 7 bases; nucleotides outside the gene matches: 12. The CDR3 length is 17 residues. CDR1 is LGHNA, CDR2 YSLEER, per germline. CDR3 sequence reads: CASSQDPDRASVNTQYF. CDR3 nucleotides: TGCGCCAGCAGCCAAGACCCGGACAGGGCGAGCGTAAATACGCAGTATTTT.

The J gene is TRBJ1-2, the V gene TRBV7-9; a possible D gene is TRBD1 (6 bases). V gave up 1 base and J gave up 11 bases, with 11 bases separating them. CDR1 is SEHNR and CDR2 is FQNEAQ in the germline V gene (reference sequence). This CDR3 comprises 12 residues. The DNA of the CDR3 is TGTGCCAGCAGCTTAGATAACAGGGTGTACACCTTC. Translating gives CASSLDNRVYTF.

The V call is TRBV6-1, the J call TRBJ1-6; the D gene is possibly TRBD1 (6 bases). The length of the CDR3 is 13 residues. Germline V gene data show CDR1 as MNHNS and CDR2 as SASEGT. The V end was cut by 8 bases, the J end by 4 bases, with 9 bases between. The CDR3, as DNA: TGTGCCAGCCAAGGACAGTATAATTCACCCCTCCACTTT. Protein product: CASQGQYNSPLHF.

The rearrangement links TRBV5-1 to TRBJ1-3; 8 bases match TRBD1. The CDR3 runs to 18 residues. V trimming: 1 base; J trimming: 0 bases; junction bases outside the gene matches: 9. Germline V CDR1 and CDR2: SGHRS, YFSETQ. CDR3 bases: TGCGCCAGCAGCTTGCAGGGGGCAGCTGATAACTCTGGAAACACCATATATTTT. Translation gives CASSLQGAADNSGNTIYF.

The CDR3 protein is CAWSVQSGGFVTTDTQYF. For the CDR3, the DNA is TGTGCCTGGAGTGTACAAAGCGGGGGGTTCGTGACAACAGATACGCAGTATTTT. The chain uses TRBV30 and TRBJ2-3; 9 nucleotides match TRBD2. In germline, CDR1 is GTSNPN, CDR2 SVGIG (reference sequence). The CDR3 consists of 18 residues. V shed 0 bases, J shed 3 bases, and the junction held 13 bases outside the gene matches.

Here the CDR3 DNA reads TGCAGCGTCGCTCCGGGACAAGACTATGGCTACACCTTC. As protein: CSVAPGQDYGYTF. This chain connects TRBV29-1 to TRBJ1-2, with a weak D call TRBD1 (6 bases). V was cut by 6 bases and J by 3 bases, with 14 bases left in between. This CDR3 contains 13 residues. In germline, CDR1 is SQVTM, CDR2 ANQGSEA.

Note on this clone: In the same sample, other DNA sequences code for this CDR3. The CDR3 coding sequence is TGTGCCAGCTCACCAAGAGGCACAGATACGCAGTATTTT. Translated: CASSPRGTDTQYF. V usage is TRBV18 and J usage is TRBJ2-3, with D hard to call. This CDR3 has 13 amino acids. V was pared by 2 bases and J by 1 base, with 4 bases between. The germline V gene has CDR1 KGHSH and CDR2 LQKENI. The full variable domain, completed using reference TRBV18 and TRBJ2-3, is NAGVMQNPRHLVRRRGQEARLRCSPMKGHSHVYWYRQLPEEGLKFMVYLQKENIIDESGMPKERFSAEFPKEGPSILRIQQVVRGDSAAYFCASSPRGTDTQYFGPGTRLTVL.

The V gene is TRBV27, the J gene TRBJ2-3; 7 nucleotides align to TRBD1. The CDR3 runs to 17 residues. CDR1 is MNHEY, CDR2 SMNVEV, per germline (reference sequence). The V gene end was trimmed by 4 bases and the J gene end by 4 bases; junction bases not matched to a gene: 14. CDR3 sequence (DNA): TGTGCCAGCAGTTCCGAAGGCTGGACAGGACGCTCAGATACGCAGTATTTT. Protein product: CASSSEGWTGRSDTQYF.

This chain joins TRBV5-1 and TRBJ1-6; D is ambiguous. CDR3 length: 15 residues. Germline CDR1 reads SGHRS; CDR2 reads YFSETQ. The V and J ends lost 3 bases and 7 bases respectively, with 14 bases between them. For the CDR3, the DNA is TGCGCCAGCAGCTCCTACAACAGAGAGAATTCACCCCTCCACTTT. Protein: CASSSYNRENSPLHF.

The chain is built from TRBV7-2 and TRBJ1-3; D unclear. Germline V CDR1 and CDR2: SGHTA, FQGNSA. Trimming took off 3 bases at V and 2 bases at J, with 14 bases between the two ends. The CDR3 has 16 residues. The CDR3 DNA is TGTGCCAGCAGCTTCCTTAGTGAGGGTACTGGAAACACCATATATTTT. This translates into CASSFLSEGTGNTIYF.

The V call is TRBV18, the J call TRBJ2-1; 7 bases are a match to TRBD1. Germline V gene sequence: CDR1 KGHSH, CDR2 LQKENI. V was pared by 4 bases and J by 6 bases, with 6 bases of the junction left unmatched. The CDR3 loop spans 14 amino acids. The CDR3 protein is CASSRGTASNEQFF. In DNA form, the CDR3 reads TGTGCCAGCTCACGGGGGACAGCTTCCAATGAGCAGTTCTTC.

This CDR3 is CASSATGNNEKLFF. CDR3 nucleotide sequence: TGCGCCAGCAGCGCGACAGGGAACAATGAAAAACTGTTTTTT. This chain joins TRBV10-2 and TRBJ1-4, with 7 bases that match TRBD1. The junction had 6 bases not matched to a gene; V was cut back by 6 bases and J by 5 bases. This CDR3 is built from 14 residues. Germline V gene sequence: CDR1 WSHSY, CDR2 SAAADI.

The table lists this clone with a count of one. The rearrangement links TRBV11-2 to TRBJ1-1; a weak D match, TRBD1 (5 bases). Germline V CDR1 and CDR2: SGHAT, FQNNGV. This CDR3 has 16 residues. V lost 0 bases and J 5 bases, leaving 16 bases between the germline ends. CDR3 DNA sequence: TGTGCCAGCAGCTTAGATCGGGCAGGGAGGCGGACTGAAGCTTTCTTT. Translated: CASSLDRAGRRTEAFF.

The chain recombines TRBV5-1 with TRBJ1-2, with a possible D match to TRBD1 (6 bases). CDR3 length equals 15 residues. V lost 2 bases and J lost 3, with 14 bases in between. Germline values: CDR1 SGHRS, CDR2 YFSETQ. CDR3 region: CASSFHRVGDYGYTF. The CDR3 region has the DNA TGCGCCAGCAGCTTCCACAGGGTGGGGGACTATGGCTACACCTTC.

The CDR3 DNA sequence: TGCGCCAGCAGCCTCTCACCTAGCGGGGGAGAGACCCAGTACTTC. This gives the protein CASSLSPSGGETQYF. The chain links TRBV4-1 to TRBJ2-5; 10 nucleotides agree with TRBD2. Germline CDR1 and CDR2: MGHRA and YSYEKL. The CDR3 length is 15 residues. V dropped 4 bases and J dropped 4; count of bases not matched to a gene: 6.